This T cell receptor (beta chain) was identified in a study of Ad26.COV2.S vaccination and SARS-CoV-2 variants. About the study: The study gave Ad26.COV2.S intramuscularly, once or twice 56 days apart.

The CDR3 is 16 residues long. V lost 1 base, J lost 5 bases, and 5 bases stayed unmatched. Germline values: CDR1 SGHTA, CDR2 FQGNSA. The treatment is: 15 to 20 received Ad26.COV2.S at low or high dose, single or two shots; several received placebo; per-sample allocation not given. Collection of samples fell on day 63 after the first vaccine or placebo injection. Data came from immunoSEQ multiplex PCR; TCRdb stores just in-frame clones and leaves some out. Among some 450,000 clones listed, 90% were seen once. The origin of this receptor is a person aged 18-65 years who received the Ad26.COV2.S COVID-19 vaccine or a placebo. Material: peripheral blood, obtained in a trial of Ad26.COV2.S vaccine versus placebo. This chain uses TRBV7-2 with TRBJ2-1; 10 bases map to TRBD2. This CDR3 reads CASSLDLAGGHNEQFF. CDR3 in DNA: TGTGCCAGCAGCTTAGATTTAGCGGGAGGACACAATGAGCAGTTCTTC.